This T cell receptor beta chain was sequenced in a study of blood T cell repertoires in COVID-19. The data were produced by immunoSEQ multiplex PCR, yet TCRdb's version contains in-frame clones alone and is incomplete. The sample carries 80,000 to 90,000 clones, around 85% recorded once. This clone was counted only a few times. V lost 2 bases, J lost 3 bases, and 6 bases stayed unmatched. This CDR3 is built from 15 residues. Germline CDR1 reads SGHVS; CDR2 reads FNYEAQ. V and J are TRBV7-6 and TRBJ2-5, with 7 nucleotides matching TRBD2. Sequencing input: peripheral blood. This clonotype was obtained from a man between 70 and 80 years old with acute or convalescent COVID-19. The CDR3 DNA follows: TGTGCCAGCAGCTTAATTAGCGGGCCAAAAGAGACCCAGTACTTC. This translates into CASSLISGPKETQYF.